The 21 T cell receptor beta chains presented below share a single source sample, sequenced in a study of shared clonotypes between healthy human individuals. Some clones are missing from TCRdb's copy, which holds only in-frame ones; the method was immunoSEQ multiplex PCR. Among fewer than 2.5 million clones listed, under 95% were seen once. Sequencing was carried out using naive CD4+ T cells from PBMCs. Subset described: CD45RA+ positively selected. All receptors come from a man younger than 35 in good health. Some clones in this sample may be carry-over from other donors' samples.

This clone was seen once. This chain links TRBV5-1 with TRBJ2-5; D may be TRBD2 (6 bases). The V end lost 5 bases, the J end lost 5 bases, and 13 bases lay between the germline ends. There are 13 residues in the CDR3. CDR1 and CDR2 from the germline V gene are SGHRS and YFSETQ. CDR3 amino acids: CASSPGGVETQYF. The CDR3 DNA follows: TGCGCCAGCAGTCCTGGCGGGGTGGAGACCCAGTACTTC.

The CDR3 DNA follows: TGTGCCAGGGAGCTAGCGGGAGGGTCCTCCTACAATGAGCAGTTCTTC. Encoded protein: CARELAGGSSYNEQFF. The rearrangement uses TRBV30 and TRBJ2-1; 12 bases are shared with TRBD2. Losses at the gene ends were 8 bases for V and 0 bases for J; bases not matched to a gene: 8. CDR1 is GTSNPN and CDR2 is SVGIG in the germline V gene (reference sequence). The CDR3 totals 16 residues. Drawing the rest from reference TRBV30 and TRBJ2-1, the complete variable domain is SQTIHQWPATLVQPVGSPLSLECTVEGTSNPNLYWYRQAAGRGLQLLFYSVGIGQISSEVPQNLSASRPQDRQFILSSKKLLLSDSGFYLCARELAGGSSYNEQFFGPGTRLTVL.

This chain links TRBV27 with TRBJ1-4; a weak D match, TRBD1 (5 bases). The CDR3 runs to 14 residues. V was trimmed by 2 bases and J by 6 bases, leaving 10 bases between them. The germline V gene encodes CDR1 MNHEY and CDR2 SMNVEV (reference sequence). CDR3 DNA: TGTGCCAGCAGTTTACTCGGGGGGGATGAAAAACTGTTTTTT. This translates into CASSLLGGDEKLFF.

Comments on this clone: This CDR3 is also generated by other DNA sequences in the sample. V gene TRBV5-4 combines with J gene TRBJ1-1, with 8 bases identical to TRBD1. V was pared by 3 bases and J by 1 base, with 5 bases of the junction left unmatched. The CDR3 extends over 15 amino acids. Germline V gene sequence: CDR1 SGHNT, CDR2 YYREEE (reference sequence). The CDR3, as DNA: TGTGCCAGCAGCTCTCCTGGGACAGGGAACACTGAAGCTTTCTTT. Protein: CASSSPGTGNTEAFF.

The chain combines TRBV9 with TRBJ2-6; 12 bases line up with TRBD2. The CDR3 totals 17 residues. The ends lost 3 bases at V and 0 bases at J; junction bases unmatched: 1. From germline, CDR1 is SGDLS and CDR2 YYNGEE. CDR3 sequence: CASSATSGSSGANVLTF. The CDR3 coding sequence is TGTGCCAGCAGCGCGACTAGCGGGAGCTCTGGGGCCAACGTCCTGACTTTC.

The CDR3: CASSPDRGQETQYF. In DNA, the CDR3 is TGCGCCAGCAGTCCGGACAGGGGTCAAGAGACCCAGTACTTC. The genes are TRBV10-2 and TRBJ2-5, with TRBD1 identical over 9 bases. Germline V gene data show CDR1 as WSHSY and CDR2 as SAAADI. The CDR3 covers 14 residues. With 5 bases clipped from V and 2 bases from J, the junction kept 3 bases outside the gene matches.

The chain is built from TRBV7-2 and TRBJ2-7; 10 positions match TRBD2. The CDR3 is made up of 15 amino acids. The V gene's germline CDR1 is SGHTA and CDR2 FQGNSA. The J segment lost 2 bases and the V segment lost 3 bases, leaving 4 bases of the junction unmatched. The DNA of the CDR3 is TGTGCCAGCAGCTTCAAACTAGCGGGAACCTACGAGCAGTACTTC. Amino acids: CASSFKLAGTYEQYF.

The V and J genes are TRBV7-8 and TRBJ2-7, with 9 nucleotides matching TRBD1. CDR3 length: 15 residues. V shed 5 bases, J shed 3 bases, and the junction held 8 bases outside the gene matches. Germline V gives CDR1 SGHVS, CDR2 FQNEAQ. The CDR3 reads CASSHGGTGFYEQYF. CDR3 in DNA: TGTGCCAGCAGCCACGGAGGGACAGGGTTCTACGAGCAGTACTTC.

The gene calls are TRBV5-1 and TRBJ1-3, with a weak D call TRBD1 (5 bases). V dropped 1 base and J dropped 3 bases, with 8 bases sitting between them. CDR1 SGHRS and CDR2 YFSETQ come from the germline V gene. The CDR3 contains 14 residues. In nucleotides, the CDR3 is TGCGCCAGCAGCTTGTCAGGGTTTGGAAACACCATATATTTT. Translation: CASSLSGFGNTIYF. Full variable domain (rest looked up from reference TRBV5-1 and TRBJ1-3): KAGVTQTPRYLIKTRGQQVTLSCSPISGHRSVSWYQQTPGQGLQFLFEYFSETQRNKGNFPGRFSGRQFSNSRSEMNVSTLELGDSALYLCASSLSGFGNTIYFGEGSWLTVV.

This chain links TRBV18 with TRBJ2-3; TRBD2 matches at 13 bases. The ends lost 6 bases at V and 7 bases at J; junction bases unmatched: 7. CDR3 length: 15 residues. CDR1 is KGHSH, CDR2 LQKENI, per germline. The CDR3 reads CASSSGTSGKNTQYF. For the CDR3, the DNA is TGTGCCAGCTCGTCGGGGACTAGCGGGAAAAATACGCAGTATTTT.

This clone was picked up one time. The genes are TRBV6-1 and TRBJ2-1; 7 nucleotides align to TRBD2. This CDR3 comprises 12 residues. J gave up 12 bases and V 0 bases, and 2 bases lay outside the gene matches. The germline CDR1 and CDR2 sequences are MNHNS and SASEGT. Here the CDR3 reads CASSEARTRQFF. The CDR3, as DNA: TGTGCCAGCAGTGAAGCCCGGACTAGGCAGTTCTTC.

V gene TRBV19 combines with J gene TRBJ1-2; 12 bases match TRBD1. The CDR3 contains 14 residues. Germline loops: CDR1 LNHDA, CDR2 SQIVND (reference sequence). Trimming cost V 3 bases and J 8 bases; bases outside gene matches: 4. The CDR3 spells CASSMGQGADGYTF. CDR3 nucleotide sequence: TGTGCCAGTAGTATGGGACAGGGGGCGGACGGCTACACCTTC.

This chain links TRBV6-1 with TRBJ1-2; tentative D call: TRBD1 (5 bases). Germline assignment: CDR1 MNHNS and CDR2 SASEGT. The CDR3 has 14 amino acids. With 1 base removed from V and 4 bases from J, the gap between germline ends came to 10 bases. CDR3 amino acids: CASSEGRDGYGYTF. The CDR3 region has the DNA TGTGCCAGCAGTGAAGGAAGGGACGGCTATGGCTACACCTTC.

V usage is TRBV5-1 and J usage is TRBJ2-2; D remains ambiguous. V was pared by 2 bases and J by 3 bases, with 5 bases between. CDR3 length: 13 amino acids. CDR1 and CDR2 (germline): SGHRS, YFSETQ. Written as DNA, the CDR3 is TGCGCCAGCAGCTTCGACCACACCGGGGAGCTGTTTTTT. Translation: CASSFDHTGELFF. Together with reference TRBV5-1 and TRBJ2-2, the CDR3 gives the full variable domain: KAGVTQTPRYLIKTRGQQVTLSCSPISGHRSVSWYQQTPGQGLQFLFEYFSETQRNKGNFPGRFSGRQFSNSRSEMNVSTLELGDSALYLCASSFDHTGELFFGEGSRLTVL.

CDR3 sequence: CASSATSSGNTIYF. The CDR3 DNA sequence: TGTGCCAGCAGTGCCACGAGCTCTGGAAACACCATATATTTT. The chain carries TRBV6-6 and TRBJ1-3; D is unresolved. The CDR3 extends over 14 amino acids. V gave up 5 bases and J gave up 0 bases, with 8 bases separating them. CDR1 MNHNY and CDR2 SVGAGI come from the germline V gene (reference sequence).

This clone was counted a few times. Other DNA sequences from this sample encode an identical CDR3 as well. The V and J genes are TRBV5-1 and TRBJ2-5; D gene uncertain. The CDR3 totals 13 residues. CDR1 is SGHRS, CDR2 YFSETQ, per germline. The V end was cut by 0 bases, the J end by 4 bases, with 7 bases between. For the CDR3, the DNA is TGCGCCAGCAGCTTGGGGTCAGGAGAGACCCAGTACTTC. It codes for CASSLGSGETQYF.

This rearrangement joins TRBV5-6 to TRBJ1-3; the match to TRBD1 covers 8 bases. The CDR3 contains 15 residues. After removal of 7 bases from V and 2 bases from J, the junction contained 8 bases not matched to a gene. The germline V gene encodes CDR1 SGHDT and CDR2 YYEEEE. The CDR3 DNA reads as TGTGCCAGCCAGGGCGACAGGGGCGCTGGAAACACCATATATTTT. It is translated as CASQGDRGAGNTIYF.

This rearrangement joins TRBV5-1 to TRBJ2-7, with 11 bases fitting TRBD2. Germline values: CDR1 SGHRS, CDR2 YFSETQ. Germline trimming cut 2 bases from V and 7 bases from J; bases unmatched to any gene: 8. The CDR3 is made up of 15 amino acids. CDR3 protein: CASSLTTSGSREQYF. CDR3 sequence (DNA): TGCGCCAGCAGCTTAACAACTAGCGGGAGTAGGGAGCAGTACTTC.

The chain employs TRBV4-2 and TRBJ1-1; tentatively, D is TRBD1 (6 bases). The CDR3 is 13 amino acids. V was trimmed by 6 bases and J by 1 base, leaving 9 bases between them. CDR1 LGHNA and CDR2 YNFKEQ come from the germline V gene. The CDR3 DNA sequence: TGTGCCAGCAGGCGGGGGGCGAACACTGAAGCTTTCTTT. This sequence encodes CASRRGANTEAFF.

This rearrangement joins TRBV27 to TRBJ2-5, with D possibly being TRBD1 or TRBD2 (6 bases each). The length of the CDR3 is 14 residues. V dropped 2 bases and J dropped 1 base, with 8 bases sitting between them. Germline values: CDR1 MNHEY, CDR2 SMNVEV (reference sequence). CDR3 sequence reads: CASSLRGVQETQYF. The CDR3 DNA reads TGTGCCAGCAGTTTAAGGGGGGTCCAAGAGACCCAGTACTTC.

As concerns this clone: This sample includes further DNA sequences coding for the same CDR3. The rearrangement uses TRBV28 and TRBJ2-7; perhaps TRBD1 as D (5 bases). V lost 5 bases to trimming and J lost 0 bases, with 11 bases between them. There are 14 residues in the CDR3. Per germline, CDR1 MDHEN and CDR2 SYDVKM. CDR3 DNA: TGTGCCAGCAGTGGCTCGACAGTCTCCTACGAGCAGTACTTC. Residues: CASSGSTVSYEQYF.